What follows are 15 T cell receptor beta chains derived from one specimen sequenced in a study of shared clonotypes between healthy human individuals. Only in-frame clones appear in the TCRdb table, and some are missing; sequencing was by immunoSEQ multiplex PCR. The sample shows 2 million or so clones, over 85% of them seen only once. Sequenced sample: naive CD4+ T cells sorted from blood. The subset denotes: CD45RA+ positively selected. The origin of the receptors is a man aged 18 to 30 in good health.

The rearrangement links TRBV7-9 to TRBJ2-7, with 7 bases aligning to TRBD1. The CDR3 runs 15 residues. Trimming took 6 bases from V and 0 from J; bases not matched to a gene: 8. Germline assignment: CDR1 SEHNR and CDR2 FQNEAQ (reference sequence). For the CDR3, the DNA is TGTGCCAGCAGTACGGGACAGCCCCTCTCCTACGAGCAGTACTTC. It yields the protein CASSTGQPLSYEQYF.

The V gene is TRBV10-3, the J gene TRBJ2-6; 7 bases are shared with TRBD2. The V gene's germline CDR1 is ENHRY and CDR2 SYGVKD. This CDR3 is 22 amino acids long. The J segment lost 1 base and the V segment lost 2 bases, leaving 20 bases of the junction unmatched. CDR3 loop: CAISERFRVAGGQSSGANVLTF. For the CDR3, the DNA is TGTGCCATCAGTGAGAGGTTTCGAGTAGCGGGCGGACAAAGTTCTGGGGCCAACGTCCTGACTTTC.

V and J are TRBV27 and TRBJ1-2; D gene unclear. The CDR3 contains 14 residues. The germline gives CDR1 MNHEY, CDR2 SMNVEV (reference sequence). Deletions cut 6 bases from V and 4 bases from J, with 15 bases between. The CDR3 reads CASRGYGPGYGYTF. The CDR3 DNA reads TGTGCCAGCAGAGGATACGGGCCCGGCTATGGCTACACCTTC.

The rearrangement links TRBV6-5 to TRBJ2-2, with D tentatively TRBD1 or TRBD2 (6 bases each). V lost 5 bases and J 8 bases, leaving 18 bases between the germline ends. This CDR3 has 15 amino acids. Germline CDR1 and CDR2: MNHEY and SVGAGI. Here the CDR3 DNA reads TGTGCCAGCAGTCGGGGGCCCCTAGGCGGAGGGGAGCTGTTTTTT. Amino acid sequence: CASSRGPLGGGELFF.

J is TRBJ1-2 and V is TRBV19, with 7 bases aligning to TRBD1. In germline, CDR1 is LNHDA, CDR2 SQIVND (reference sequence). This CDR3 has 14 amino acids. The trim removed 5 bases at V and 8 bases at J, leaving 11 bases unmatched. In DNA, the CDR3 is TGTGCCAGTAGTCCTCCACAGGGGAGGGAAGGCTACACCTTC. Translating gives CASSPPQGREGYTF.

The CDR3 DNA is TGTGCCAGCAGTTTAATTACAGGGAAGGATACGCAGTATTTT. It translates to CASSLITGKDTQYF. This chain links TRBV6-5 with TRBJ2-3; possibly TRBD1 for D (6 bases). Trimming cost V 4 bases and J 6 bases, with 14 bases left between them. CDR1 is MNHEY and CDR2 is SVGAGI in the germline V gene. CDR3 length: 14 residues.

This rearrangement joins TRBV10-3 to TRBJ1-5, with unresolved D. V was shortened by 3 bases and J by 6 bases, with 12 bases between the two germline ends. The CDR3 totals 14 residues. Germline V gene data show CDR1 as ENHRY and CDR2 as SYGVKD. The CDR3 DNA reads TGTGCCATCAGTGACGACACGGTTAGTCAGCCCCAGCATTTT. Translated: CAISDDTVSQPQHF.

This clone was counted a single time. The chain joins TRBV7-8 to TRBJ1-6; D call uncertain. The CDR3 extends over 15 amino acids. V gave up 0 bases and J gave up 3 bases, with 6 bases separating them. Germline V lookup: CDR1 SGHVS, CDR2 FQNEAQ. CDR3 sequence (DNA): TGTGCCAGCAGCTTAGCGAGTTTCTATAATTCACCCCTCCACTTT. This gives the protein CASSLASFYNSPLHF.

The V gene is TRBV18, the J gene TRBJ1-2, with a weak D call TRBD1 (5 bases). The V end was cut by 3 bases, the J end by 5 bases, with 16 bases between. The CDR3 loop spans 15 amino acids. Germline CDR1 reads KGHSH; CDR2 reads LQKENI. The CDR3 region is CASSPPGLQFYGYTF. The CDR3 DNA sequence: TGTGCCAGCTCACCCCCGGGACTCCAATTTTATGGCTACACCTTC. Supplemented by reference TRBV18 and TRBJ1-2, the full variable domain reads NAGVMQNPRHLVRRRGQEARLRCSPMKGHSHVYWYRQLPEEGLKFMVYLQKENIIDESGMPKERFSAEFPKEGPSILRIQQVVRGDSAAYFCASSPPGLQFYGYTFGSGTRLTVV.

A remark on this clone: The sample carries other DNA sequences with the same CDR3. This rearrangement joins TRBV2 to TRBJ1-1; perhaps TRBD1 as D (6 bases). Trimming left V 6 bases short and J 1 base short, with 9 bases between. CDR1 is SNHLY, CDR2 FYNNEI, per germline. The CDR3 loop spans 13 amino acids. The CDR3 coding sequence is TGTGCCAGCAGGGGACAACCGAACACTGAAGCTTTCTTT. Protein: CASRGQPNTEAFF.

This chain uses TRBV18 with TRBJ2-7; D uncertain. This CDR3 is 15 amino acids long. The V gene's germline CDR1 is KGHSH and CDR2 LQKENI. V was shortened by 0 bases and J by 5 bases, with 14 bases between the two germline ends. Here the CDR3 reads CASSPPSSLRDEQYF. The CDR3, as DNA: TGTGCCAGCTCACCACCGAGTAGTCTTCGTGACGAGCAGTACTTC.

This clone appeared once. The sample holds other DNA sequences that translate to the same CDR3. The rearrangement links TRBV19 to TRBJ2-3; 10 bases agree with TRBD2. The length of the CDR3 is 13 residues. From germline, CDR1 is LNHDA and CDR2 SQIVND (reference sequence). V was clipped by 8 bases and J by 1 base; unmatched bases: 0. The CDR3 nucleotides read TGTGCCAGTGGACTAGCGGGCACAGATACGCAGTATTTT. It codes for CASGLAGTDTQYF.

The J gene is TRBJ2-2, the V gene TRBV18, with D unresolved. Germline-derived CDR1 and CDR2 are KGHSH and LQKENI. Trimming pared 3 bases from V and 6 bases from J, leaving 8 bases between. The CDR3 totals 13 residues. CDR3 loop: CASSPPRAGELFF. Written as DNA, the CDR3 is TGTGCCAGCTCACCGCCAAGGGCCGGGGAGCTGTTTTTT.

The V gene is TRBV5-1, the J gene TRBJ1-6; D perhaps matches TRBD1 (6 bases). The V end lost 4 bases, the J end lost 13 bases, and 15 bases lay between the germline ends. Germline lookup yields CDR1 SGHRS and CDR2 YFSETQ. The CDR3 loop spans 13 amino acids. The chain's CDR3 is CASSPEGGGPLHF. DNA for the CDR3: TGCGCCAGCAGCCCTGAGGGGGGTGGCCCCCTCCACTTT.

The chain carries TRBV25-1 and TRBJ1-3; D is undetermined. V lost 2 bases and J lost 4, with 12 bases in between. There are 15 residues in the CDR3. Per the germline V gene, CDR1 is MGHDK and CDR2 is SYGVNS. The CDR3 DNA reads TGTGCCAGCAGTGAAAAGGTGGCGACAGGAAACACCATATATTTT. It is translated as CASSEKVATGNTIYF.